The rows below give T cell receptor beta chains drawn from one sample of a study of cytomegalovirus exposure and HLA in healthy donors. TCRdb keeps only in-frame clones here, not all; method: immunoSEQ multiplex PCR. The sample shows about 120,000 clones, 81% of them seen only once. Material for sequencing was PBMCs. The receptors stem from a woman in her twenties or thirties in good health and CMV-seronegative. The CDR3 runs from the conserved cysteine through the conserved F or W. D genes are given only for firm matches. Size is omitted from some rows. Given values are once, few, many or a class for expanded clones.

V gene	J gene	D gene	clone size	CDR3 DNA	CDR3 protein
TRBV28	TRBJ2-3	TRBD2	few	TGTGCCAGCAGTTTTCAGACTAGCGGCACAGATACGCAGTATTTT	CASSFQTSGTDTQYF
TRBV5-1	TRBJ1-5	-	-	TGCGCCAGCAGCTTGTATGTTAATCAGCCCCAGCATTTT	CASSLYVNQPQHF
TRBV6-4	TRBJ1-2	-	few	TGTGCCAGCAGTGAGGGGGACTACGGCTACACCTTC	CASSEGDYGYTF
TRBV18	TRBJ1-2	-	-	TGTGCCAGCTCACCCTCCGAGGATTACGGCTACACCTTC	CASSPSEDYGYTF
TRBV14	TRBJ2-7	TRBD1	-	TGTGCCAGCAGCCCCGCCCGGGACAGCTTAATTCACTACGAGCAGTACTTC	CASSPARDSLIHYEQYF
TRBV5-4	TRBJ2-3	TRBD1	-	TGTGCCAGCAGCTCCACAGGGGTCGATACGCAGTATTTT	CASSSTGVDTQYF
TRBV30	TRBJ2-1	TRBD1	few	TGTGCCTGGAGTACAGGGGCCAATGAGCAGTTCTTC	CAWSTGANEQFF
TRBV6-1	TRBJ2-7	-	-	TGTGCCAGCAGCTTAAACAGGGACGTTACCTACGAGCAGTACTTC	CASSLNRDVTYEQYF
TRBV13	TRBJ2-7	TRBD1	-	TGTGCCAGCAGCATAGGACAGGGGATCGACGAGCAGTACTTC	CASSIGQGIDEQYF
TRBV5-1	TRBJ2-2	TRBD2	-	TGCGCCAGCAGCTTGACTAGCGGGAGCACCGGGGAGCTGTTTTTT	CASSLTSGSTGELFF
TRBV5-6	TRBJ2-7	TRBD2	-	TGTGCCAGCAGCTTGATGGCCCAACTAGCGCGGAGCTCCTACGAGCAGTACTTC	CASSLMAQLARSSYEQYF
TRBV27	TRBJ2-3	TRBD2	-	TGTGCCAGCAGTTTGGCCCTAGCGGACACAGATACGCAGTATTTT	CASSLALADTDTQYF
TRBV27	TRBJ2-1	-	-	TGTGCCGCCACGGGTTTTGACGGTGAGCAGTTCTTC	CAATGFDGEQFF
TRBV19	TRBJ1-1	-	-	TGTGCCAGTAGTATAGGGGGAGGGGGAGGGGTCACTGAAGCTTTCTTT	CASSIGGGGGVTEAFF
TRBV30	TRBJ1-2	TRBD1	-	TGTGCCTGGAGTGGGACAGGCGAGAATGGCTACACCTTC	CAWSGTGENGYTF
TRBV6-5	TRBJ1-4	TRBD1	-	TGTGCCAGCAGGATTAGACAGGGGAGTAATGAAAAACTGTTTTTT	CASRIRQGSNEKLFF
TRBV14	TRBJ1-3	-	-	TGTGCCAGCAGCCTAATTACTTGGGACTCTAGCTCTGGAAACACCATATATTTT	CASSLITWDSSSGNTIYF
TRBV21-1	TRBJ1-5	-	-	TGTGCCAGCAGCAAAGCGGGAGGGCACTCCTATAGGAAATCCTATAATAGCAATCAGCCCCAGCATTTT	CASSKAGGHSYRKSYNSNQPQHF
TRBV6-5	TRBJ2-5	-	-	TGTTGCGCCGGGAATCGAAACCAAGAGACCCAGTACTTC	CCAGNRNQETQYF
TRBV28	TRBJ2-6	-	-	TGTGCCAGCAGAGAACCGGGACTGTCCTACTCTGGGGCCAACGTCCTGACTTTC	CASREPGLSYSGANVLTF
TRBV11-2	TRBJ2-7	-	-	TGTGCCAGCGGCACAGGGAACACCTACGAGCAGTACTTC	CASGTGNTYEQYF
TRBV29-1	TRBJ2-1	-	-	TGCAGCGTTGAAGATGGAGTGGGGCAGGGTATTGACAATGAGCAGTTCTTC	CSVEDGVGQGIDNEQFF
TRBV19	TRBJ2-1	TRBD2	-	TGTGCCACCAAAGGACTAGCCGACTACAATGAGCAGTTCTTC	CATKGLADYNEQFF
TRBV7-2	TRBJ2-3	TRBD2	few	TGTGCCAGCAGCCCCTTTCTAGCGGGAGCACCCGATACGCAGTATTTT	CASSPFLAGAPDTQYF